The present T cell receptor beta chain was sequenced within a study of T cell responses to AZD1222 COVID-19 vaccine. V was clipped by 3 bases and J by 1 base, with 15 bases between them. Germline V CDR1 and CDR2: MGHRA, YSYEKL. CDR3 length: 16 residues. Sequencing used immunoSEQ multiplex PCR; TCRdb keeps in-frame clones, though not all of them. The table has 100,000 to 120,000 clones, more than 90% seen once; the top ten hold more than 2%. The source material was peripheral blood, sampled 28 days after the second AZD1222 dose. V and J are TRBV4-1 and TRBJ1-1, with a tentative D call TRBD1 (6 bases). This receptor was obtained from an adult who received the AZD1222 COVID-19 vaccine. CDR3 sequence: CASSQETGNWNTEAFF. In DNA, the CDR3 is TGCGCCAGCAGCCAGGAAACAGGGAACTGGAACACTGAAGCTTTCTTT.